Below, one TCR beta chain is given with its context. Germline V gene sequence: CDR1 GTSNPN, CDR2 SVGIG (reference sequence). V was pared by 0 bases and J by 0 bases, with 6 bases between. The CDR3 consists of 14 residues. The table came from immunoSEQ multiplex PCR; TCRdb's copy has only in-frame clones and leaves some out. The repertoire has about 140,000 clones, 90% to 95% of them found once; the top ten carry 6.5% to 8.5%. The data are from a study of T cell responses to AZD1222 COVID-19 vaccine. The chain has TRBV30 and TRBJ1-3; D is unresolved. This sample comprised peripheral blood, obtained 28 days after the second AZD1222 dose. The TCR comes from an adult who received the AZD1222 COVID-19 vaccine. The CDR3 here is CAWSVGSSGNTIYF. As DNA, the CDR3 is TGTGCCTGGAGTGTAGGGAGCTCTGGAAACACCATATATTTT. The full variable domain, rest sourced from reference TRBV30 and TRBJ1-3, is SQTIHQWPATLVQPVGSPLSLECTVEGTSNPNLYWYRQAAGRGLQLLFYSVGIGQISSEVPQNLSASRPQDRQFILSSKKLLLSDSGFYLCAWSVGSSGNTIYFGEGSWLTVV.